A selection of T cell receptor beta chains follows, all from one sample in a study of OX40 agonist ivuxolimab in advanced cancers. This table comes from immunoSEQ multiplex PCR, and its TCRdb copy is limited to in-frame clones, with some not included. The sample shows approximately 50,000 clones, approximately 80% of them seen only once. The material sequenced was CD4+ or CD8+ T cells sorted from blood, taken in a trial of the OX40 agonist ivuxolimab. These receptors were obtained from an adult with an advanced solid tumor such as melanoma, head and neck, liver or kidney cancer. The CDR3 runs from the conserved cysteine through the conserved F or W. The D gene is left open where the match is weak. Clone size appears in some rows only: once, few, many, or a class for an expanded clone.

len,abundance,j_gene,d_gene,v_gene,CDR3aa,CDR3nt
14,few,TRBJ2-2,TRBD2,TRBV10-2,CASKGLASVGELFF,TGCGCCAGCAAGGGACTAGCGAGCGTCGGGGAGCTGTTTTTT
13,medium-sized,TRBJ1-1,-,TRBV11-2,CASSSAKNTEAFF,TGTGCCAGCTCGTCAGCCAAGAACACTGAAGCTTTCTTT
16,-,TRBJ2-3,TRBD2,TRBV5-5,CASSRKTSGGLDTQYF,TGTGCCAGCAGCCGGAAGACTAGCGGGGGGTTAGATACGCAGTATTTT
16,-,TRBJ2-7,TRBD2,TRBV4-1,CASSPNSRGRALEQYF,TGCGCCAGCAGCCCCAATTCCCGCGGGAGGGCCCTCGAGCAGTACTTC
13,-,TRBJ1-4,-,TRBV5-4,CASSLGGNEKLFF,TGTGCCAGCAGCTTGGGGGGTAATGAAAAACTGTTTTTT
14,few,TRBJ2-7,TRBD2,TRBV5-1,CASSALAGSYEQYF,TGCGCCAGCAGCGCCCTAGCGGGAAGTTACGAGCAGTACTTC
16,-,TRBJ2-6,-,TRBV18,CASSPYRVSGANVLTF,TGTGCCAGCTCACCTTACCGGGTTTCTGGGGCCAACGTCCTGACTTTC
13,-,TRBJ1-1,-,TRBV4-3,CASSRQHGTEAFF,TGCGCCAGCAGCCGCCAACACGGCACTGAAGCTTTCTTT
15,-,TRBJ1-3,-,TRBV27,CASSSLKGVENTIYF,TGTGCCAGCAGTAGTCTGAAGGGGGTAGAAAACACCATATATTTT
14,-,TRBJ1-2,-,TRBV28,CASSLGSTNYGYTF,TGTGCCAGCAGTTTGGGTTCGACTAACTATGGCTACACCTTC
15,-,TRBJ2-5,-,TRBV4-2,CASSQETQFQETQYF,TGTGCCAGCAGCCAAGAAACGCAGTTCCAAGAGACCCAGTACTTC
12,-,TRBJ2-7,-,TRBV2,CASSDYRYEQYF,TGTGCCAGCAGTGACTACAGATACGAGCAGTACTTC
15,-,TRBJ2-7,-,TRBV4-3,CASSQGRASSYEQYF,TGCGCCAGCAGCCAAGGGCGGGCGAGCTCCTACGAGCAGTACTTC
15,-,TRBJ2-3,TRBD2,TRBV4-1,CASSILGTSGDTQYF,TGCGCCAGCAGCATACTGGGGACTAGCGGAGATACGCAGTATTTT
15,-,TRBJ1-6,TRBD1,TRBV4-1,CASSRGTERNSPLHF,TGCGCCAGCAGCCGGGGGACAGAGCGCAATTCACCCCTCCACTTT
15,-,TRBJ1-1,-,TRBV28,CASSFSQGLNTEAFF,TGTGCCAGCAGTTTCTCGCAGGGTTTGAACACTGAAGCTTTCTTT
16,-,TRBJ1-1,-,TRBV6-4,CASSFAQTRMNTEAFF,TGTGCCAGCAGCTTCGCACAGACACGCATGAACACTGAAGCTTTCTTT
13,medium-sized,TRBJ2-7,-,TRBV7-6,CASSKGPNYEQYF,TGTGCCAGCAGCAAGGGCCCAAACTACGAGCAGTACTTC
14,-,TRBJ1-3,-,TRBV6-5,CASRPVGVGNTIYF,TGTGCCAGCAGACCGGTGGGGGTCGGAAACACCATATATTTT
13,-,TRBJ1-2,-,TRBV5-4,CASSLRGSYGYTF,TGTGCCAGCAGCTTAAGGGGGAGCTATGGCTACACCTTC
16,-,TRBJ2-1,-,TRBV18,CASSPLPGSSYNEQFF,TGTGCCAGCTCACCGCTACCTGGCAGCTCCTACAATGAGCAGTTCTTC
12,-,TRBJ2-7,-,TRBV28,CASRQETYEQYF,TGTGCCAGCCGACAGGAGACCTACGAGCAGTACTTC
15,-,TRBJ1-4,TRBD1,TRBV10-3,CAISDPGQPNEKLFF,TGTGCCATCAGTGACCCGGGACAGCCAAATGAAAAACTGTTTTTT
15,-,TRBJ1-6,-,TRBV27,CASSPLLPYNSPLHF,TGTGCCAGCAGTCCACTCTTACCCTATAATTCACCCCTCCACTTT
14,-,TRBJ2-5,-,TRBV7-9,CASSLRGDQETQYF,TGTGCCAGCAGCCTCCGTGGAGACCAAGAGACCCAGTACTTC
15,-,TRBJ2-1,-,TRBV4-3,CASSQVAGSYNEQFF,TGCGCCAGCAGCCAAGTGGCGGGCTCCTACAATGAGCAGTTCTTC
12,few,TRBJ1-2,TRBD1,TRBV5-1,CASTDRGYGYTF,TGCGCCAGCACGGACAGGGGCTATGGCTACACCTTC
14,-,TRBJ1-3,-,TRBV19,CASSRGTSGNTIYF,TGTGCCAGTAGTAGAGGGACAAGTGGAAACACCATATATTTT
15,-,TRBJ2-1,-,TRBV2,CASSAGTPSYNEQFF,TGTGCCAGCAGCGCCGGGACTCCCTCCTACAATGAGCAGTTCTTC
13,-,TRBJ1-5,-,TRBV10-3,CAISWGGNQPQHF,TGTGCCATCAGTTGGGGAGGGAATCAGCCCCAGCATTTT
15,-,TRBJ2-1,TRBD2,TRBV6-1,CASSPRAGGHNEQFF,TGTGCCAGCAGCCCGAGGGCGGGGGGGCACAATGAGCAGTTCTTC
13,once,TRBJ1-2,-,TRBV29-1,CSVWHHQEYGYTF,TGCAGCGTTTGGCACCACCAAGAGTATGGCTACACCTTC
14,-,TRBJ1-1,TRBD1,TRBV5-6,CASTVGTGAFEAFF,TGTGCCAGCACCGTCGGGACAGGGGCCTTTGAAGCTTTCTTT
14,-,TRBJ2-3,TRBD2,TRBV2,CASPKTSGTDTQYF,TGTGCCAGCCCGAAGACTAGCGGCACAGATACGCAGTATTTT
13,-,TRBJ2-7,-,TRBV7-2,CASSLAPGREQYF,TGTGCCAGCAGCTTAGCCCCAGGTCGCGAGCAGTACTTC
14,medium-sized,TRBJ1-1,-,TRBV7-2,CASSLDRALTEAFF,TGTGCCAGCAGCTTAGACAGGGCCCTCACTGAAGCTTTCTTT
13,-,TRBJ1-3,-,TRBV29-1,CSVRTSSGNTIYF,TGCAGCGTAAGGACGAGCTCTGGAAACACCATATATTTT
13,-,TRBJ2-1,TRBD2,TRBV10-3,CAISAGGPNEQFF,TGTGCCATCAGCGCGGGAGGGCCCAATGAGCAGTTCTTC
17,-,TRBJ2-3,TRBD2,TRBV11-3,CASSPGTSGRETDTQYF,TGTGCCAGCAGCCCCGGGACTAGCGGGAGGGAAACAGATACGCAGTATTTT
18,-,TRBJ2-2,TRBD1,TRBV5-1,CASSSIGQGVLNTGELFF,TGCGCCAGCAGCTCGATTGGACAGGGGGTTCTAAACACCGGGGAGCTGTTTTTT
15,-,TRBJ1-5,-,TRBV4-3,CASSPTGGSNQPQHF,TGCGCCAGCAGCCCTACCGGGGGGAGCAATCAGCCCCAGCATTTT
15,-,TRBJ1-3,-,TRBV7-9,CASSPRLGPGNTIYF,TGTGCCAGCAGCCCCCGGCTGGGGCCTGGAAACACCATATATTTT
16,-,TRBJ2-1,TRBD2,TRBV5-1,CASSTLTSGGDNEQFF,TGCGCCAGCAGCACCCTCACTAGCGGGGGAGACAATGAGCAGTTCTTC
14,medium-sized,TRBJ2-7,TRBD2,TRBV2,CASSRLAGGYEQYF,TGTGCCAGCAGTCGACTAGCGGGAGGGTACGAGCAGTACTTC
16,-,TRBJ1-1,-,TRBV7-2,CASSSRVSRGNTEAFF,TGTGCCAGCAGCTCGCGGGTATCGCGGGGGAACACTGAAGCTTTCTTT
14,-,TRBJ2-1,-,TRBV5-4,CASSFVTGYNEQFF,TGTGCCAGCAGCTTCGTAACAGGATACAATGAGCAGTTCTTC
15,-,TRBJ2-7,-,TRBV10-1,CASGGEAFSPYEQYF,TGCGCCAGCGGAGGGGAAGCCTTTTCCCCCTACGAGCAGTACTTC
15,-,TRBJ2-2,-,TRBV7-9,CASRTTGEGPGELFF,TGTGCCAGCAGGACGACAGGGGAGGGGCCCGGGGAGCTGTTTTTT
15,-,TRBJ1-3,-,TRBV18,CATSPYDSSGNTIYF,TGTGCCACCTCCCCATATGACAGCTCTGGAAACACCATATATTTT
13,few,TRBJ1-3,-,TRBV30,CAWSAGSGNTIYF,TGTGCCTGGTCCGCCGGTTCTGGAAACACCATATATTTT
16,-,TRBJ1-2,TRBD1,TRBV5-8,CASSPTTTGTAYGYTF,TGTGCCAGCAGCCCAACGACCACCGGGACAGCCTATGGCTACACCTTC
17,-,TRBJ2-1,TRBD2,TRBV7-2,CASSSLAGGDSYNEQFF,TGTGCCAGCAGCTCCTTAGCGGGGGGGGATTCATACAATGAGCAGTTCTTC
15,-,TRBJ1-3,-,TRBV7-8,CASSPQGYSGNTIYF,TGTGCCAGCAGCCCCCAGGGTTACTCTGGAAACACCATATATTTT
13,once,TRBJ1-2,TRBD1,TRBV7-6,CASSQAGGSGYTF,TGTGCCAGCAGCCAAGCAGGGGGCTCTGGCTACACCTTC
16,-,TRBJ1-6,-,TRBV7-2,CASSSKPSSYNSPLHF,TGTGCCAGCAGCTCTAAACCGAGCTCCTATAATTCACCCCTCCACTTT